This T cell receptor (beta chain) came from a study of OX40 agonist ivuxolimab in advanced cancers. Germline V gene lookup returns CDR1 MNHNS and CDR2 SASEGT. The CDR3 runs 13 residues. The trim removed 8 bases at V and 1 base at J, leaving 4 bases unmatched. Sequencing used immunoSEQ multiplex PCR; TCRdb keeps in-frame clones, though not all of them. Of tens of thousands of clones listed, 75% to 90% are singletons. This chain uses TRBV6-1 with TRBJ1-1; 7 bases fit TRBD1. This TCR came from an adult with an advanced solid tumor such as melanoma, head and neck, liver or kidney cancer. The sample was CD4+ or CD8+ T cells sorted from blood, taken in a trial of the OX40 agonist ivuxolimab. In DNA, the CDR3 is TGTGCCAGCTGCGACAGGGAGAACACTGAAGCTTTCTTT. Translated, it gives CASCDRENTEAFF.